The sequence of this TCR beta chain was determined in a study of chemoradiotherapy in HPV16-positive cancers. The germline V gene encodes CDR1 SGHRS and CDR2 YFSETQ. This CDR3 comprises 16 residues. Unmatched junction bases numbered 6, after V lost 4 bases and J lost 6 bases. Sequenced by immunoSEQ multiplex PCR; TCRdb stores in-frame clones only, minus some. The table includes over 10,000 clones, about 85% detected once. Study-level results: Better recurrence-free survival went with HPV-responsive T-cell expansion in HPV16-positive patients.

As for this clone: The antigen is undetermined.

This TCR derives from a human donor with HPV-associated anogenital cancer. This chain connects TRBV5-1 to TRBJ1-6; 11 nucleotides line up with TRBD1. The sequences come from blood, collected from a patient who underwent chemoradiotherapy. The CDR3 nucleotides are TGCGCCAGCAGCCTAGGACAGGGGGCGATTAATTCACCCCTCCACTTT. It encodes CASSLGQGAINSPLHF.